This T cell receptor beta chain was sequenced for a study of T cells in Graves' hyperthyroidism and ophthalmopathy. This clonotype has a count of ten or more. The antigen remains unidentified. The TCR beta CDR3 regions underwent amplification using RNA transcripts as the source. Researchers ran a first-round RT-PCR on the TCR CDR3 using the HTBI primer set. MiXCR was run by TCRdb on the multiplex PCR reads, yielding one entry per CDR3 protein. The sample contains approximately 610,000 distinct CDR3 sequences, approximately 14% of which appear only once. Study results and caveats: For ophthalmopathy, model prediction preceded onset by a median 6.5 months.

Ophthalmopathy patients had moderate-to-severe active disease, CAS ≥3, NOSPECS ≥4, and disease duration under 3 months. Not enrolled were patients with uncontrolled infection, other autoimmune disease, pregnancy or lactation. Every diagnosis used clinical symptoms, serum thyroxine and TRAb, thyroid ultrasound and orbital computed tomography. The origin of this receptor is a woman in her 40s with Graves' ophthalmopathy. Sequencing used blood.

As DNA, the CDR3 is TGTGCCAGCTCACCCGGGCCACGAAAGACCCAGTACTTC. It is translated as CASSPGPRKTQYF. The rearrangement links TRBV18 to TRBJ2-5; D gene uncertain. Per the germline V gene, CDR1 is KGHSH and CDR2 is LQKENI. Trimming took 3 bases from V and 6 from J, leaving 11 bases between them. The CDR3 sequence is 13 residues long.